This T cell receptor beta chain was recovered during a study of cytomegalovirus exposure and HLA in healthy donors. It was with 60 Vbeta and 13 Jbeta primers that the PCR ran. Libraries were prepared by immunoSEQ multiplex PCR; TCRdb keeps only in-frame clonotypes and omits some of them. The sample lists 270,000 or so clones; 86% were seen once. The source of this sequence is a middle-aged man in good health and CMV-seropositive. Sequenced input: PBMCs.

The CDR3 sequence: CASSPDRGQPQHF. CDR3 nucleotide sequence: TGTGCCAGTAGTCCGGACAGGGGGCAGCCCCAGCATTTT. The chain employs TRBV19 and TRBJ1-5, with 10 bases lining up with TRBD1. In germline, CDR1 is LNHDA, CDR2 SQIVND (reference sequence). The ends lost 5 bases at V and 7 bases at J; junction bases unmatched: 2. CDR3 length: 13 residues.